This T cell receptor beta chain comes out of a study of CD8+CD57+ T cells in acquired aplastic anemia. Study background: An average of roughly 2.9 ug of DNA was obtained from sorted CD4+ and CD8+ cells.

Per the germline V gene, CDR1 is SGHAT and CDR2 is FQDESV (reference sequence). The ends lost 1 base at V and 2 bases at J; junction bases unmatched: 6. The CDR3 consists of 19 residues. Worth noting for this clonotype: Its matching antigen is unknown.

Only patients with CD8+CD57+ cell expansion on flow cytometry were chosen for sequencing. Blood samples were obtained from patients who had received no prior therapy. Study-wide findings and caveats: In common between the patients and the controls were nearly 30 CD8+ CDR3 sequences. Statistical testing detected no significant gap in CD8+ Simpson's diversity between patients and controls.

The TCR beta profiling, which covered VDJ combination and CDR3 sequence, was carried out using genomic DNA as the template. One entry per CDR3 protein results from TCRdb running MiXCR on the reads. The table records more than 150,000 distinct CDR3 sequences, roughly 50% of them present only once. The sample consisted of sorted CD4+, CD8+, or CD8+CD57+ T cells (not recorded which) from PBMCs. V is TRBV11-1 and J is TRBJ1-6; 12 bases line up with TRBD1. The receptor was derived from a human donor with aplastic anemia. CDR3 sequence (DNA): TGTGCCAGCAGCTTAGGTACCGGGACAGGGGGCACCTATAATTCACCCCTCCACTTT. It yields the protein CASSLGTGTGGTYNSPLHF.